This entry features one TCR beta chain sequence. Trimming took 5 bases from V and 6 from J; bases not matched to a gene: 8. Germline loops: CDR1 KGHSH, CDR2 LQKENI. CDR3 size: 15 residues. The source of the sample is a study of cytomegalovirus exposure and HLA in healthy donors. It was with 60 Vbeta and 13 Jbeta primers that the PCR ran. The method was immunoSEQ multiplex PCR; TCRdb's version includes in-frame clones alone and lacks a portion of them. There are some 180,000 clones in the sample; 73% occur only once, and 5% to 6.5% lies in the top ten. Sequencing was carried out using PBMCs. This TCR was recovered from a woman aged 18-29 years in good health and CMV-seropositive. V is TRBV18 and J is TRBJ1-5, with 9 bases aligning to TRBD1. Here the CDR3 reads CASSAGTGPSQPQHF. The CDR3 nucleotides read TGTGCCAGCTCAGCCGGGACAGGGCCTAGTCAGCCCCAGCATTTT.